The 26 T cell receptor beta chains below all came from one sample that was sequenced in a study of shared clonotypes between healthy human individuals. Here immunoSEQ multiplex PCR was the method, and the copy in TCRdb shows in-frame clones only, minus some. The data show more than 450,000 clones, 79% seen once. Sequenced input: PBMCs. The receptors here all came from a woman aged 35 to 49 in good health. Some clones in this sample may be carry-over from other donors' samples.

In this sample, this clone turned up once. V is TRBV18 and J is TRBJ1-1; maybe TRBD1 (6 bases). Per the germline V gene, CDR1 is KGHSH and CDR2 is LQKENI. CDR3 length: 16 residues. The V gene lost 3 bases and the J gene lost 3 bases, with 17 bases spanning the gap. This CDR3 reads CASSPAANQGYTEAFF. DNA of the CDR3: TGTGCCAGCTCACCCGCCGCCAATCAGGGGTACACTGAAGCTTTCTTT.

This chain uses TRBV6-4 with TRBJ2-2, with D maybe TRBD1 (5 bases). CDR3 length equals 14 residues. CDR1 MRHNA and CDR2 SNTAGT come from the germline V gene. V lost 4 bases, J lost 3 bases, and 9 bases lay in between. CDR3 in amino acids: CASSVDSYTGELFF. CDR3 nucleotides: TGTGCCAGCAGTGTTGACAGCTACACCGGGGAGCTGTTTTTT.

This clone occurred a few times. This sequence joins TRBV28 and TRBJ2-1; D gene ambiguous. This CDR3 spans 13 amino acids. Germline values: CDR1 MDHEN, CDR2 SYDVKM. The germline V and J ends were trimmed by 7 bases and 4 bases, with 11 bases remaining between them. The DNA of the CDR3 is TGTGCCAGCAAGGGCTATTCTTACAATGAGCAGTTCTTC. It encodes CASKGYSYNEQFF.

The genes are TRBV5-1 and TRBJ1-1; D is unclear. Per the germline V gene, CDR1 is SGHRS and CDR2 is YFSETQ. Trimming left V 2 bases short and J 3 bases short, with 8 bases between. The CDR3 runs to 13 residues. The CDR3 loop reads CASSLSGDTEAFF. CDR3 nucleotides: TGCGCCAGCAGCTTATCTGGGGACACTGAAGCTTTCTTT.

The chain recombines TRBV5-1 with TRBJ2-1; 7 bases line up with TRBD2. Germline V lookup: CDR1 SGHRS, CDR2 YFSETQ. The CDR3 runs 13 residues. V lost 1 base, J lost 7 bases, and 2 bases stayed unmatched. The CDR3 reads CASSLREDNEQFF. The CDR3 DNA sequence: TGCGCCAGCAGCTTGCGGGAGGATAATGAGCAGTTCTTC. Full variable domain (missing parts from reference TRBV5-1 and TRBJ2-1): KAGVTQTPRYLIKTRGQQVTLSCSPISGHRSVSWYQQTPGQGLQFLFEYFSETQRNKGNFPGRFSGRQFSNSRSEMNVSTLELGDSALYLCASSLREDNEQFFGPGTRLTVL.

This clone was counted a single time. The chain has TRBV7-3 and TRBJ2-1; 9 bases fit TRBD2. With V trimmed by 5 bases and J by 8 bases, 10 bases remained unmatched. CDR1 SGHTA and CDR2 FQGTGA come from the germline V gene. The length of the CDR3 is 15 residues. The CDR3 here is CASSPLPVAGDEQFF. The CDR3 region has the DNA TGTGCCAGCAGCCCCCTCCCCGTAGCGGGAGATGAGCAGTTCTTC.

This chain connects TRBV19 to TRBJ1-2; a weak D match, TRBD1 (5 bases). The germline V gene encodes CDR1 LNHDA and CDR2 SQIVND (reference sequence). The CDR3 sequence is 12 residues long. V lost 5 bases and J 6 bases, leaving 10 bases between the germline ends. The CDR3 DNA is TGTGCCAGTAGTGTGGGACTCGATGGCTACACCTTC. Amino acid sequence: CASSVGLDGYTF.

The gene calls are TRBV4-3 and TRBJ2-5; D is uncertain. CDR1 and CDR2 (germline): LGHNA, YSLEER. V gave up 0 bases and J gave up 2 bases, with 7 bases separating them. This CDR3 region has 14 residues. CDR3 DNA sequence: TGCGCCAGCAGCCAAGATAGAAAGCAAGAGACCCAGTACTTC. This translates into CASSQDRKQETQYF.

The chain recombines TRBV2 with TRBJ2-7; TRBD1 matches at 9 bases. The germline gives CDR1 SNHLY, CDR2 FYNNEI. CDR3 size: 13 residues. With V trimmed by 8 bases and J by 3 bases, 5 bases remained unmatched. The CDR3 here is CASQGTGFYEQYF. The CDR3 DNA sequence: TGTGCCAGCCAGGGGACAGGGTTCTACGAGCAGTACTTC.

The CDR3 protein is CASSSRTGWDEKLFF. Here the CDR3 DNA reads TGTGCCAGCAGCTCTAGGACAGGGTGGGATGAAAAACTGTTTTTT. The chain combines TRBV7-9 with TRBJ1-4; the match to TRBD1 covers 8 bases. CDR3 size: 15 residues. Germline CDR1 and CDR2: SEHNR and FQNEAQ (reference sequence). J was trimmed by 6 bases and V by 4 bases; bases with no gene match: 7.

The rearrangement links TRBV19 to TRBJ2-7; D may be TRBD1 (6 bases). Between the trimmed V and J ends, which lost 0 bases and 0 bases, there was a span of 12 bases. Germline CDR1 LNHDA, CDR2 SQIVND (reference sequence). CDR3 length equals 16 residues. The CDR3 loop is CASSIDDRRSSYEQYF. As DNA, the CDR3 is TGTGCCAGTAGTATAGACGACAGGAGGAGCTCCTACGAGCAGTACTTC.

The chain couples TRBV10-3 to TRBJ2-7, with TRBD2 identical over 8 bases. Trimming cost V 10 bases and J 7 bases; bases outside gene matches: 12. The CDR3 totals 13 residues. Germline V gene lookup returns CDR1 ENHRY and CDR2 SYGVKD. CDR3 sequence (DNA): TGTGCCACCGCACCGGGGGGGCGGACTGAGCAGTACTTC. Protein product: CATAPGGRTEQYF.

A remark on this clone: A far more abundant clone sits one base away, making this likely a read error. Other DNA sequences within the sample encode an identical CDR3. The chain couples TRBV20-1 to TRBJ2-1; D call uncertain. The CDR3 loop spans 10 amino acids. Germline lookup yields CDR1 DFQATT and CDR2 SNEGSKA (reference sequence). V was clipped by 5 bases and J by 4 bases, with 3 bases between them. The CDR3 DNA reads as TGCAGTGCTCTGTACAATGAGCAGTTCTTC. Protein product: CSALYNEQFF.

The chain links TRBV6-1 to TRBJ2-3; D might be TRBD1 (5 bases). The CDR3 is 16 residues long. Germline CDR1 MNHNS, CDR2 SASEGT. V was shortened by 3 bases and J by 0 bases, with 13 bases between the two germline ends. Written as DNA, the CDR3 is TGTGCCAGCAGTGATTGGGGCGGTTCTAGCACAGATACGCAGTATTTT. Protein sequence: CASSDWGGSSTDTQYF.

This sequence joins TRBV28 and TRBJ2-7; 10 positions match TRBD2. J was trimmed by 3 bases and V by 6 bases; bases with no gene match: 2. The germline CDR1 and CDR2 sequences are MDHEN and SYDVKM. The CDR3 is made up of 13 amino acids. The DNA for the CDR3 is TGTGCCAGCAGAGCGGGAGGGGGCTACGAGCAGTACTTC. This encodes CASRAGGGYEQYF.

This clone was seen a single time. The CDR3 loop reads CASSPDISGANVLTF. The CDR3 DNA sequence: TGTGCCAGCAGTCCGGACATTTCTGGGGCCAACGTCCTGACTTTC. The chain uses TRBV2 and TRBJ2-6; possibly TRBD1 for D (5 bases). The CDR3 runs to 15 residues. Trimming left V 5 bases short and J 1 base short, with 9 bases between. Per germline, CDR1 SNHLY and CDR2 FYNNEI.

This chain uses TRBV15 with TRBJ2-3; D might be TRBD2 (6 bases). With 4 bases removed from V and 6 bases from J, the gap between germline ends came to 14 bases. The CDR3 has 14 amino acids. Germline-derived CDR1 and CDR2 are LNHNV and YYDKDF (reference sequence). This chain's CDR3 is CATSTNGGSDTQYF. The CDR3 DNA is TGTGCCACCAGCACAAACGGGGGTAGCGATACGCAGTATTTT.

The chain combines TRBV25-1 with TRBJ2-2; 8 bases match TRBD1. The CDR3 has 16 residues. V lost 3 bases and J lost 4; bases outside the gene matches: 7. In germline, CDR1 is MGHDK, CDR2 SYGVNS. The CDR3 region has the DNA TGTGCCAGCAGTGATTACCAGGGGGCGGGCACCGGGGAGCTGTTTTTT. As protein: CASSDYQGAGTGELFF. The full variable domain, rest sourced from reference TRBV25-1 and TRBJ2-2, is EADIYQTPRYLVIGTGKKITLECSQTMGHDKMYWYQQDPGMELHLIHYSYGVNSTEKGDLSSESTVSRIRTEHFPLTLESARPSHTSQYLCASSDYQGAGTGELFFGEGSRLTVL.

This chain uses TRBV30 with TRBJ2-3, with D perhaps matching TRBD1 (10 bases). V was cut by 8 bases and J by 1 base, with 31 bases left in between. The germline V gene encodes CDR1 GTSNPN and CDR2 SVGIG (reference sequence). This CDR3 has 19 amino acids. The CDR3 nucleotides read TGTGCCGGGGACAGGGGCTGGGGGGCGGGAGGGCTCGGCACAGATACGCAGTATTTT. It encodes CAGDRGWGAGGLGTDTQYF.

The J gene is TRBJ2-5, the V gene TRBV5-4, with TRBD1 matching over 7 bases. The CDR3 length is 14 residues. Germline CDR1 SGHNT, CDR2 YYREEE (reference sequence). Trimming at V came to 1 base and at J to 5 bases, leaving 5 bases not matched to a gene. CDR3 nucleotides: TGTGCCAGCAGCTTGAGGGGGCCCCGGGAGACCCAGTACTTC. Amino acids: CASSLRGPRETQYF.

This clone was recorded many times. The chain recombines TRBV5-6 with TRBJ2-3; no clear D gene. Germline V gene data show CDR1 as SGHDT and CDR2 as YYEEEE. The CDR3 consists of 16 residues. The ends were cut back, 4 bases at V and 1 base at J, with 16 bases in the middle. The CDR3 protein is CASSLYITWGTDTQYF. For the CDR3, the DNA is TGTGCCAGCAGCCTCTACATAACCTGGGGCACAGATACGCAGTATTTT. Together with reference TRBV5-6 and TRBJ2-3, the CDR3 gives the full variable domain: DAGVTQSPTHLIKTRGQQVTLRCSPKSGHDTVSWYQQALGQGPQFIFQYYEEEERQRGNFPDRFSGHQFPNYSSELNVNALLLGDSALYLCASSLYITWGTDTQYFGPGTRLTVL.

The chain is built from TRBV28 and TRBJ2-7; 10 bases map to TRBD1. J gave up 5 bases and V 4 bases, and 8 bases lay outside the gene matches. From germline, CDR1 is MDHEN and CDR2 SYDVKM. There are 15 residues in the CDR3. Written as DNA, the CDR3 is TGTGCCAGCAGTTATCCGGGACAGGGGTATCACGAGCAGTACTTC. Amino acid sequence: CASSYPGQGYHEQYF.

This chain connects TRBV28 to TRBJ1-2, with D hard to call. Trimming took 4 bases from V and 6 from J, leaving 15 bases between them. Germline CDR1 reads MDHEN; CDR2 reads SYDVKM. This CDR3 is built from 14 residues. The CDR3 is CASSSAGFEDGYTF. The CDR3 DNA reads TGTGCCAGCAGTTCTGCTGGATTTGAGGATGGCTACACCTTC.

This clone was counted between two and nine times. Additional DNA sequences in this sample encode the identical CDR3. The chain links TRBV5-1 to TRBJ2-2; 9 nucleotides agree with TRBD2. Germline V gene data show CDR1 as SGHRS and CDR2 as YFSETQ. This CDR3 region has 15 residues. J gave up 3 bases and V 0 bases, and 0 bases lay outside the gene matches. CDR3 coding DNA: TGCGCCAGCAGCTTGGGACTAGCGGACACCGGGGAGCTGTTTTTT. This gives the protein CASSLGLADTGELFF. Filled out from reference TRBV5-1 and TRBJ2-2, the complete variable domain reads KAGVTQTPRYLIKTRGQQVTLSCSPISGHRSVSWYQQTPGQGLQFLFEYFSETQRNKGNFPGRFSGRQFSNSRSEMNVSTLELGDSALYLCASSLGLADTGELFFGEGSRLTVL.

This clone was counted between two and nine times. The chain has TRBV4-3 and TRBJ2-3; 9 nucleotides align to TRBD2. V dropped 3 bases and J dropped 1; count of bases not matched to a gene: 11. There are 18 residues in the CDR3. Germline V gene lookup returns CDR1 LGHNA and CDR2 YSLEER. The CDR3 loop reads CASSQTLAGFGGTDTQYF. CDR3 in DNA: TGCGCCAGCAGCCAGACCCTAGCGGGGTTCGGGGGCACAGATACGCAGTATTTT.

The chain carries TRBV12-5 and TRBJ2-3; D is undetermined. The CDR3 runs to 12 residues. V was pared by 3 bases and J by 0 bases, with 1 base between. Germline V lookup: CDR1 LGHNT, CDR2 FRNRAP. CDR3 DNA: TGTGCTAGTGGTTTTAGCACAGATACGCAGTATTTT. Translated, it gives CASGFSTDTQYF.